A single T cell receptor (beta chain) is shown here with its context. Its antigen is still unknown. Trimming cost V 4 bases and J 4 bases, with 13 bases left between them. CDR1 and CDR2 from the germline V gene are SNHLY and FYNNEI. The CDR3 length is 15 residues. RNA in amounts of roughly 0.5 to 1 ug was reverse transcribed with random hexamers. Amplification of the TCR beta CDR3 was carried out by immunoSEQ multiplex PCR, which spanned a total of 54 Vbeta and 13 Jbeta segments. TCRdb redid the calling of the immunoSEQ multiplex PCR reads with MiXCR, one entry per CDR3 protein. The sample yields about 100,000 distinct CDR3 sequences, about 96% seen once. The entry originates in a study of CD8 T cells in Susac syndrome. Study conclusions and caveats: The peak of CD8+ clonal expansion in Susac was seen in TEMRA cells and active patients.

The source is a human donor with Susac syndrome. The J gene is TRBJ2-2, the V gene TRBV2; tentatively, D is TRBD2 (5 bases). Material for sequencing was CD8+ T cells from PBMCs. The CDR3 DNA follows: TGTGCCAGCAGTGGCCTACTTCGGGGCACCGGGGAGCTGTTTTTT. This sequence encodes CASSGLLRGTGELFF.